This TCR beta chain appears in the sequencing data of a study of blood T cell repertoires in COVID-19. Study-wide context: Acute-phase and convalescent COVID-19 samples originated in the United States, Italy and Spain. Sources were T cells, B-cell-depleted T cells, or PBMCs; the material itself was cDNA or gDNA.

TCRdb's table, derived via immunoSEQ multiplex PCR, lists solely in-frame clones and lacks some. Among just under 350,000 clones listed, more than 70% were seen once. V dropped 5 bases and J dropped 2; count of bases not matched to a gene: 6. The CDR3 sequence is 16 residues long. Germline lookup yields CDR1 MNHNY and CDR2 SVGAGI (reference sequence). Sequenced material: peripheral blood. The sequence derives from a woman aged 70-85 years with COVID-19, enrolled during active disease. The V call is TRBV6-6, the J call TRBJ2-2; TRBD2 matches 9 bases. CDR3 sequence: CASSPGLADNTGELFF. The CDR3 DNA sequence: TGTGCCAGCAGTCCGGGACTAGCAGACAACACCGGGGAGCTGTTTTTT.